This TCR beta chain comes out of a study of blood T cell repertoires in COVID-19. Trimming left V 0 bases short and J 6 bases short, with 6 bases between. Germline V gene data show CDR1 as SGDLS and CDR2 as YYNGEE. CDR3 length: 13 residues. Method: immunoSEQ multiplex PCR; TCRdb's copy keeps in-frame clones and lacks some. Of about 170,000 clones listed, about four fifths were seen once; the top ten hold roughly 10%. Turning to this clone: Other DNA sequences in the same sample also yield this CDR3.

The source is a woman older than 75 with active or convalescent COVID-19. The sample taken for sequencing was peripheral blood. The rearrangement links TRBV9 to TRBJ2-2; D gene uncertain. The CDR3 is CASSVARAGELFF. For the CDR3, the DNA is TGTGCCAGCAGCGTAGCAAGAGCCGGGGAGCTGTTTTTT.